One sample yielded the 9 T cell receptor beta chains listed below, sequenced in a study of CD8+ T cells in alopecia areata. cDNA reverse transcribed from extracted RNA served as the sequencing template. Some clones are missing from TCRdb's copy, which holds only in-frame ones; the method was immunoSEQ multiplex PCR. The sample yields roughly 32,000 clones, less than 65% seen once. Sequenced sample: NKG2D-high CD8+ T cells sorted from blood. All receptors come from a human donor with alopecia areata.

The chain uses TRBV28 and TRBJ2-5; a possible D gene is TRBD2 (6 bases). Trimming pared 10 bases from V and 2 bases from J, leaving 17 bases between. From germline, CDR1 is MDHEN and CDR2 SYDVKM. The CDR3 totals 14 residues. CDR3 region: CATSRGSGQETQYF. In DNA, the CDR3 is TGTGCCACCTCCCGGGGGTCAGGGCAAGAGACCCAGTACTTC.

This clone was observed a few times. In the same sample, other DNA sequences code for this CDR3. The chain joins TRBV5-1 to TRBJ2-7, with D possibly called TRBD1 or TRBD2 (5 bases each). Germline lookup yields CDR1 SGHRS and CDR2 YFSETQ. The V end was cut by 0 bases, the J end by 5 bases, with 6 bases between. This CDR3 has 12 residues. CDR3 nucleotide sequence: TGCGCCAGCAGCTTGGTGGGGGACGAGCAGTACTTC. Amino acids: CASSLVGDEQYF.

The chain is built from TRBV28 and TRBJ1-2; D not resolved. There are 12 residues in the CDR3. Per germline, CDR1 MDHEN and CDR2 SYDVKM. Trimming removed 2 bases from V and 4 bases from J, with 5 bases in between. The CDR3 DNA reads TGTGCCAGCAGTTTAAGGTCCTATGGCTACACCTTC. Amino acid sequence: CASSLRSYGYTF.

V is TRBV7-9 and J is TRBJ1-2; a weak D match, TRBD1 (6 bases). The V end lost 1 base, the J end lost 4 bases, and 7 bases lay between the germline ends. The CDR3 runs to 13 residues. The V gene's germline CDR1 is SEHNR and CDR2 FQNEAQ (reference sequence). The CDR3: CASSLGRGYGYTF. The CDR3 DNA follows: TGTGCCAGCAGCTTAGGCAGGGGCTATGGCTACACCTTC.

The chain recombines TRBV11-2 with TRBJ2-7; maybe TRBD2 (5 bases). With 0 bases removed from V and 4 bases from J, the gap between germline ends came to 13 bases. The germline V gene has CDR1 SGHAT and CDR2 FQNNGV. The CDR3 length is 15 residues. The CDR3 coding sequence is TGTGCCAGCAGCTTAGAGGCCCTACCGGGGTACGAGCAGTACTTC. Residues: CASSLEALPGYEQYF.

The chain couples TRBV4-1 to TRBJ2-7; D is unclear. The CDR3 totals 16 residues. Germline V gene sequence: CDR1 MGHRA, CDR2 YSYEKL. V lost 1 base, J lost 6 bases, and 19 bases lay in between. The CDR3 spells CASSQVEGLLRIEQYF. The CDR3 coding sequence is TGCGCCAGCAGCCAAGTCGAAGGTCTACTACGGATCGAGCAGTACTTC.

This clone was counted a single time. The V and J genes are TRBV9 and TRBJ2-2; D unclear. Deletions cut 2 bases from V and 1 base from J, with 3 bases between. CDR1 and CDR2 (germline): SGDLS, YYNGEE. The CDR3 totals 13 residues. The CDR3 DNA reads TGTGCCAGCAGCGTCGGGAACACCGGGGAGCTGTTTTTT. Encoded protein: CASSVGNTGELFF.

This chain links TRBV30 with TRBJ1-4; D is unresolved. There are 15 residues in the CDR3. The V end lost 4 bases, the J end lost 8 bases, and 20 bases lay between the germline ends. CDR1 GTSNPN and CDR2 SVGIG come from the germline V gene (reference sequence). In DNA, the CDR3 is TGTGCCTGGAAAAACGCAGGCTACCACCTCGAAAAACTGTTTTTT. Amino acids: CAWKNAGYHLEKLFF.

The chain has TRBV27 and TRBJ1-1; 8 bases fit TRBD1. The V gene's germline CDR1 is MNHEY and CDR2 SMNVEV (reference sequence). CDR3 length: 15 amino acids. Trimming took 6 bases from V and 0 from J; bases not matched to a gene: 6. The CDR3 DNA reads TGTGCCAGCAGGCGATTACAGGGGGTGAACACTGAAGCTTTCTTT. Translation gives CASRRLQGVNTEAFF.